The present entry profiles one TCR beta chain with its context. The entry originates in a study of blood T cell repertoires in COVID-19. Study summary: COVID-19 samples collected from the United States, Italy and Spain covered acute and convalescent phases. Sample material is recorded as cDNA or gDNA derived from T cells, B-cell-depleted T cells, or PBMCs.

Using immunoSEQ multiplex PCR, the repertoire was profiled, and TCRdb retains in-frame clones only, with some absent. In the table there are more than 90,000 clones, around 87% of which are singletons. V was clipped by 0 bases and J by 4 bases, with 13 bases between them. Germline loops: CDR1 LNHDA, CDR2 SQIVND (reference sequence). The CDR3 spans 15 residues. The sample taken for sequencing was peripheral blood. The sequence was collected from a woman aged 30 to 39 with acute or convalescent COVID-19. The rearrangement joins TRBV19 to TRBJ2-7, with D possibly being TRBD1 (5 bases). DNA of the CDR3: TGTGCCAGTAGTATAGATGTACCAGGGAATTACGAGCAGTACTTC. Translated, it gives CASSIDVPGNYEQYF.